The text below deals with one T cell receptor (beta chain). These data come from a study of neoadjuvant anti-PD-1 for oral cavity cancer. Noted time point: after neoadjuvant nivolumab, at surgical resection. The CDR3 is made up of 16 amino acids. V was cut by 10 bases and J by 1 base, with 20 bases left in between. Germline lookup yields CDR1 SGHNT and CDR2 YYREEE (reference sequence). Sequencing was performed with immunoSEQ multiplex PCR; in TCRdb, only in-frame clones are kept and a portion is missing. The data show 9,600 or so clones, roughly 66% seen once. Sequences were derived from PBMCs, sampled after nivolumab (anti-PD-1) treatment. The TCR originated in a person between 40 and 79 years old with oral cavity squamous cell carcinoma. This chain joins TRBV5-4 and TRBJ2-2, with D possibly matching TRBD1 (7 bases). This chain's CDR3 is CAHGGTGVGNTGELFF. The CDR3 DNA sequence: TGTGCCCACGGGGGAACAGGGGTAGGGAACACCGGGGAGCTGTTTTTT.